A single sample gave rise to the 26 T cell receptor beta chains below, sequenced in a study of T cell responses to AZD1222 COVID-19 vaccine. Produced via immunoSEQ multiplex PCR; TCRdb's table is partial and in-frame only. The sample gives approximately 130,000 clones, roughly 87% of which show up once; approximately 9.4% is in the top ten. This specimen consisted of peripheral blood, obtained 28 days after the second AZD1222 dose. The receptors were sampled from an adult who received the AZD1222 COVID-19 vaccine.

The chain has TRBV18 and TRBJ1-1; possibly TRBD1 for D (5 bases). The V end was cut by 1 base, the J end by 3 bases, with 9 bases between. The CDR3 length is 14 residues. Germline V lookup: CDR1 KGHSH, CDR2 LQKENI. CDR3 sequence reads: CASSPRTIYTEAFF. The CDR3 coding sequence is TGTGCCAGCTCACCACGGACAATCTACACTGAAGCTTTCTTT.

The V gene is TRBV10-2, the J gene TRBJ2-1; the match to TRBD2 covers 10 bases. This CDR3 spans 14 amino acids. Germline assignment: CDR1 WSHSY and CDR2 SAAADI. V lost 3 bases, J lost 8 bases, and 4 bases stayed unmatched. CDR3 nucleotide sequence: TGCGCCAGCAGTGACTTAGCGGGAGGTCATGAGCAGTTCTTC. It encodes CASSDLAGGHEQFF.

The rearrangement uses TRBV2 and TRBJ2-7, with 8 positions matching TRBD1. Trimming at V came to 4 bases and at J to 1 base, leaving 3 bases not matched to a gene. Germline CDR1 reads SNHLY; CDR2 reads FYNNEI. This CDR3 has 14 amino acids. The CDR3 loop reads CASSGGDRSYEQYF. The CDR3 DNA reads TGTGCCAGCAGTGGGGGGGACAGGTCCTACGAGCAGTACTTC.

J is TRBJ2-2 and V is TRBV24-1; no reliable D call. The germline gives CDR1 KGHDR, CDR2 SFDVKD. Trimming pared 7 bases from V and 3 bases from J, leaving 8 bases between. This CDR3 region has 13 residues. The CDR3 DNA sequence: TGTGCCACCAGCGGTACGGACACCGGGGAGCTGTTTTTT. As protein: CATSGTDTGELFF.

The rearrangement uses TRBV30 and TRBJ2-1, with TRBD2 as a possible D gene (5 bases). The CDR3 is 11 amino acids. Trimming pared 3 bases from V and 8 bases from J, leaving 8 bases between. Germline V lookup: CDR1 GTSNPN, CDR2 SVGIG (reference sequence). Here the CDR3 DNA reads TGTGCCTGGAGATGGGGAGATGAGCAGTTCTTC. Translation: CAWRWGDEQFF.

This chain joins TRBV25-1 and TRBJ2-2, with no clear D. From germline, CDR1 is MGHDK and CDR2 SYGVNS. Deletions cut 4 bases from V and 11 bases from J, with 11 bases between. This CDR3 region has 12 residues. The chain's CDR3 is CASSGSSIELFF. The CDR3 DNA is TGTGCCAGCAGTGGCTCTTCAATCGAGCTGTTTTTT.

This rearrangement joins TRBV7-2 to TRBJ2-1; TRBD2 matches 9 bases. The CDR3 sequence is 16 residues long. From germline, CDR1 is SGHTA and CDR2 FQGNSA. J was trimmed by 4 bases and V by 2 bases; bases with no gene match: 6. CDR3 nucleotide sequence: TGTGCCAGCAGCTTAACCGACCTAGCGGGGTACAATGAGCAGTTCTTC. Its translation is CASSLTDLAGYNEQFF.

The CDR3 nucleotides read TGTGCCAGCAGTGAATGGCCCCCACGGGAGGGATACACCGGGGAGCTGTTTTTT. Residues: CASSEWPPREGYTGELFF. This chain connects TRBV25-1 to TRBJ2-2; 8 bases are a match to TRBD2. Trimming removed 1 base from V and 3 bases from J; junction bases left unmatched: 10. Germline V CDR1 and CDR2: MGHDK, SYGVNS. The CDR3 spans 18 residues.

The chain is built from TRBV6-5 and TRBJ2-7, with D perhaps TRBD2 (6 bases). V was pared by 8 bases and J by 0 bases, with 14 bases between. The V gene's germline CDR1 is MNHEY and CDR2 SVGAGI. CDR3 size: 14 residues. CDR3 amino acids: CASETGDLSYEQYF. CDR3 in DNA: TGTGCCAGCGAGACGGGGGACCTCTCCTACGAGCAGTACTTC.

The rearrangement joins TRBV9 to TRBJ1-2; TRBD1 might be the D (6 bases). Germline assignment: CDR1 SGDLS and CDR2 YYNGEE. There are 15 residues in the CDR3. Trimming stripped 6 bases from V and 7 bases from J, with 22 bases between. The CDR3 reads CASKRRGRTFCGYTF. The CDR3 DNA reads as TGTGCCAGCAAGCGCAGGGGCCGTACCTTTTGTGGCTACACCTTC.

The V and J genes are TRBV19 and TRBJ2-7; D ambiguous. The germline V gene has CDR1 LNHDA and CDR2 SQIVND (reference sequence). The CDR3 sequence is 14 residues long. The V end was cut by 4 bases, the J end by 2 bases, with 12 bases between. CDR3 sequence: CASSKLLIPYEQYF. The CDR3 DNA is TGTGCCAGTAGTAAGCTCCTGATTCCCTACGAGCAGTACTTC.

The chain recombines TRBV6-5 with TRBJ1-5, with TRBD1 matching 8 bases. The CDR3 contains 15 residues. The junction had 7 bases not matched to a gene; V was cut back by 5 bases and J by 4 bases. Looked up from germline, CDR1 is MNHEY and CDR2 is SVGAGI. CDR3 in DNA: TGTGCCAGCAGTCCCCACAGGGGGGCAAATCAGCCCCAGCATTTT. Its protein is CASSPHRGANQPQHF.

CDR3 sequence (DNA): TGCGCCAGCAGCTTGGTGGGAGGGGGAACACAAGAGACCCAGTACTTC. It is translated as CASSLVGGGTQETQYF. The V and J genes are TRBV5-1 and TRBJ2-5; TRBD2 is a possible D gene (7 bases). CDR1 is SGHRS, CDR2 YFSETQ, per germline. The CDR3 spans 16 residues. The V end was cut by 0 bases, the J end by 2 bases, with 14 bases between.

The chain couples TRBV6-5 to TRBJ2-5; 7 bases fit TRBD2. Losses at the gene ends were 2 bases for V and 5 bases for J; bases not matched to a gene: 11. The CDR3 is 16 amino acids. Germline lookup yields CDR1 MNHEY and CDR2 SVGAGI. The CDR3 sequence is CASSYGAGGSGETQYF. As DNA, the CDR3 is TGTGCCAGCAGTTACGGGGCTGGCGGGAGCGGCGAGACCCAGTACTTC.

On this clone itself: This sample includes further DNA sequences coding for the same CDR3. The chain recombines TRBV9 with TRBJ2-3; unclear D gene. CDR1 and CDR2 (germline): SGDLS, YYNGEE. Trimming removed 0 bases from V and 5 bases from J, with 4 bases in between. The CDR3 consists of 12 residues. The CDR3 DNA reads as TGTGCCAGCAGCGTAGCCGGAGATACGCAGTATTTT. Translation: CASSVAGDTQYF.

The V gene is TRBV10-2, the J gene TRBJ2-3; 7 nucleotides align to TRBD2. Per the germline V gene, CDR1 is WSHSY and CDR2 is SAAADI. V was pared by 8 bases and J by 4 bases, with 9 bases of the junction left unmatched. The length of the CDR3 is 14 residues. CDR3 coding DNA: TGCGCCAGCTCCCGTGGGCTAGCGGCAGATACGCAGTATTTT. Amino acid sequence: CASSRGLAADTQYF.

This clone was recorded only once. V gene TRBV5-1 combines with J gene TRBJ2-7; 7 nucleotides agree with TRBD2. V was pared by 4 bases and J by 5 bases, with 6 bases of the junction left unmatched. The CDR3 length is 13 residues. Germline CDR1 and CDR2: SGHRS and YFSETQ. CDR3 residues: CASSPGRGDEQYF. The DNA for the CDR3 is TGCGCCAGCAGCCCGGGACGGGGGGACGAGCAGTACTTC.

The rearrangement uses TRBV5-4 and TRBJ1-2; 8 positions match TRBD1. Unmatched junction bases numbered 13, after V lost 6 bases and J lost 3 bases. Germline CDR1 is SGHNT and CDR2 is YYREEE (reference sequence). CDR3 length: 16 amino acids. CDR3 sequence (DNA): TGTGCCAGCAAGTTGGACCCAGGGGGCTTGCACTATGGCTACACCTTC. It codes for CASKLDPGGLHYGYTF.

This chain links TRBV10-1 with TRBJ2-5; D gene ambiguous. Germline CDR1 is WNHNN and CDR2 is SYGVQD (reference sequence). The length of the CDR3 is 16 residues. Trimming shortened V by 3 bases and J by 5 bases, and 19 bases separated the two germline ends. The CDR3 nucleotides read TGCGCCAGCAGTGATGGAGTGAGTGGAAAAGCGGAGACCCAGTACTTC. Translated, it gives CASSDGVSGKAETQYF.

The chain is built from TRBV30 and TRBJ1-2; unclear D gene. Germline lookup yields CDR1 GTSNPN and CDR2 SVGIG (reference sequence). Trimming shortened V by 2 bases and J by 7 bases, and 11 bases separated the two germline ends. The length of the CDR3 is 12 residues. The CDR3 protein is CAWSTKPGGYTF. The CDR3 DNA is TGTGCCTGGAGTACCAAGCCGGGTGGCTACACCTTC.

The J gene is TRBJ1-1, the V gene TRBV18; 9 positions agree with TRBD1. CDR3 size: 15 residues. The V gene end was trimmed by 2 bases and the J gene end by 1 base; junction bases not matched to a gene: 2. CDR1 and CDR2 (germline): KGHSH, LQKENI. Here the CDR3 DNA reads TGTGCCAGCTCACCAAGGACAGGGGAGAACACTGAAGCTTTCTTT. Protein product: CASSPRTGENTEAFF.

The chain couples TRBV5-1 to TRBJ1-4; perhaps TRBD1 as D (6 bases). This CDR3 is built from 15 residues. V gave up 4 bases and J gave up 6 bases, with 16 bases separating them. Germline V gives CDR1 SGHRS, CDR2 YFSETQ. CDR3 nucleotides: TGCGCCAGCAGCGACCCACAGGGTTCTGATGAAAAACTGTTTTTT. As protein: CASSDPQGSDEKLFF.

CDR3 residues: CASSYSRHYEQYF. The CDR3, as DNA: TGTGCCAGCAGTTACTCGAGGCACTACGAGCAGTACTTC. The rearrangement joins TRBV6-5 to TRBJ2-7; no clear D gene. The germline gives CDR1 MNHEY, CDR2 SVGAGI. Between the trimmed V and J ends, which lost 0 bases and 3 bases, there was a span of 6 bases. The CDR3 sequence is 13 residues long.

This sequence joins TRBV20-1 and TRBJ1-2; D is unclear. The V and J ends lost 5 bases and 4 bases respectively, with 8 bases between them. The CDR3 extends over 11 amino acids. Germline V gives CDR1 DFQATT, CDR2 SNEGSKA (reference sequence). For the CDR3, the DNA is TGCAGTGCTCTGGACGGCTATGGCTACACCTTC. Translating it yields CSALDGYGYTF.

This chain links TRBV20-1 with TRBJ1-2, with D possibly TRBD1 on 6 matching bases. The germline V and J ends were trimmed by 3 bases and 6 bases, with 20 bases remaining between them. Germline lookup yields CDR1 DFQATT and CDR2 SNEGSKA (reference sequence). The length of the CDR3 is 15 residues. The CDR3 nucleotides read TGCAGTGCTAGTAGCCCAGTTTGGGGGGCTCATGGCTACACCTTC. Translating gives CSASSPVWGAHGYTF.

The rearrangement joins TRBV29-1 to TRBJ2-3; no clear D gene. This CDR3 region has 15 residues. The V gene lost 7 bases and the J gene lost 4 bases, with 21 bases spanning the gap. Germline V lookup: CDR1 SQVTM, CDR2 ANQGSEA. The DNA for the CDR3 is TGCAGCGGATTAAGGTCAGCCCGAGGCGCAGATACGCAGTATTTT. Encoded protein: CSGLRSARGADTQYF.